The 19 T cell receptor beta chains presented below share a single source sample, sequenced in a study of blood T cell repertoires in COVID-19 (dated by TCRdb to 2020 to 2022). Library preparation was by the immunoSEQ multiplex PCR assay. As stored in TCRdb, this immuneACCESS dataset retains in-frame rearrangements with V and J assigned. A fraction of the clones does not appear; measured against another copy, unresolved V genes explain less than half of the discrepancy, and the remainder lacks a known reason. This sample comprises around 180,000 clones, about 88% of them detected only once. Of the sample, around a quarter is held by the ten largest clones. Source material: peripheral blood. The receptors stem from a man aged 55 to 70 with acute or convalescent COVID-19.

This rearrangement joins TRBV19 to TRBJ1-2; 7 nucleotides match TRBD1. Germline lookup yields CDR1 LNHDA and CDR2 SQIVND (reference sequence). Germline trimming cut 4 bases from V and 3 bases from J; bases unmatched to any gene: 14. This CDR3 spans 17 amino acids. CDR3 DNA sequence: TGTGCCAGTAGTAATCCCGCCGGAACAGGGGTATACTATGGCTACACCTTC. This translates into CASSNPAGTGVYYGYTF.

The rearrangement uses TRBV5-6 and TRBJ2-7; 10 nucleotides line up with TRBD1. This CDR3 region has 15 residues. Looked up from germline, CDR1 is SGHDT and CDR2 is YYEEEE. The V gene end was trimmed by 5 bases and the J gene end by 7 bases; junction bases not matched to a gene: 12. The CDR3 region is CASSYAGQGFREQYV. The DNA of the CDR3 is TGTGCCAGCAGTTACGCGGGACAGGGGTTTCGTGAGCAGTACGTC.

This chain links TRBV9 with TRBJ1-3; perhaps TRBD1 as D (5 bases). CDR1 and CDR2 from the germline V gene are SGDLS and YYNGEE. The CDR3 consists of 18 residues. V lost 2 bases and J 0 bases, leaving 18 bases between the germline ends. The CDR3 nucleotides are TGTGCCAGCAGCGTGGGGAGTCGGGGGTGGAGCTCTGGAAACACCATATATTTT. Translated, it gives CASSVGSRGWSSGNTIYF.

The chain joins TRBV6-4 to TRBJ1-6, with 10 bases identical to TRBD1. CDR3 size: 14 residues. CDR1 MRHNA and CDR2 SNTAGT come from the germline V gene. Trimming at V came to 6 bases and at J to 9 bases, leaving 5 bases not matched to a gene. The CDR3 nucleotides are TGTGCCAGCAGGGTGGGGACAGGGGCTTCACCCCTCCACTTT. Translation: CASRVGTGASPLHF.

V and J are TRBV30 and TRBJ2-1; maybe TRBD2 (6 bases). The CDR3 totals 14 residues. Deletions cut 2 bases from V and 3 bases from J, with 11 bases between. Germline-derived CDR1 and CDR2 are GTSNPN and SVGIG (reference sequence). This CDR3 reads CAWSTAGDYNEQFF. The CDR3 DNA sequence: TGTGCCTGGAGTACAGCGGGTGACTACAATGAGCAGTTCTTC.

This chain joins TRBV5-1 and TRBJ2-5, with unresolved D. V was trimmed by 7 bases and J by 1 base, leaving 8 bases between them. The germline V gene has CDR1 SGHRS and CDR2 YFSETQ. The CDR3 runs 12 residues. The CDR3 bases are TGCGCCAGCGGCACATCCCAAGAGACCCAGTACTTC. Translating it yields CASGTSQETQYF.

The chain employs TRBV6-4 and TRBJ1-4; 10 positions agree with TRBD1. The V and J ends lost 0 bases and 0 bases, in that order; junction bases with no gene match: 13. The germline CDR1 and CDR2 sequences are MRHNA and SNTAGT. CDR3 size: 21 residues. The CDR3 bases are TGTGCCAGCAGTGACTCGAAGGGACAGGGGCTGGCCGGGGCAACTAATGAAAAACTGTTTTTT. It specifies CASSDSKGQGLAGATNEKLFF.

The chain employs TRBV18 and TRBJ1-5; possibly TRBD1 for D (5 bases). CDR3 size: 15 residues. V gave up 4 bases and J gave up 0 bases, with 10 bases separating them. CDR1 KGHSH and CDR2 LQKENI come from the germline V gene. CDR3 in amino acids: CASSRDFNSNQPQHF. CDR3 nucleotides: TGTGCCAGCTCACGGGACTTTAATAGCAATCAGCCCCAGCATTTT.

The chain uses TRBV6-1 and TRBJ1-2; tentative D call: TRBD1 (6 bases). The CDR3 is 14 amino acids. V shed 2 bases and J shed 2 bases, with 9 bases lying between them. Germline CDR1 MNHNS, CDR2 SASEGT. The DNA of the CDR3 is TGTGCCAGCAGTGAATACAGGGTCAACTATGGCTACACCTTC. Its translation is CASSEYRVNYGYTF.

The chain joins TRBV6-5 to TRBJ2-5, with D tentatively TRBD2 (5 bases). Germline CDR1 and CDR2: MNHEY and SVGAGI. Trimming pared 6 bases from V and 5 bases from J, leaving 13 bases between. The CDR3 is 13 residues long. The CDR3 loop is CASSRTRVETQYF. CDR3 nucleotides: TGTGCCAGCAGCCGGACGAGGGTTGAGACCCAGTACTTC.

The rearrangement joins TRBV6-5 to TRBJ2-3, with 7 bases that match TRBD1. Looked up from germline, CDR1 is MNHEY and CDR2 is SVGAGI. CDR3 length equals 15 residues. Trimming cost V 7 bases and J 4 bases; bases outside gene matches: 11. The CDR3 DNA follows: TGTGCCAGCACCATGCGACAGGGATGGTCAGATACGCAGTATTTT. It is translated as CASTMRQGWSDTQYF.

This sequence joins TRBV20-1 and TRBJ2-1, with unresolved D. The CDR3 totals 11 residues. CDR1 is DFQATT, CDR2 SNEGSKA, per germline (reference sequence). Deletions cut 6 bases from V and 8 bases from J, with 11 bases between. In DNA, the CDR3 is TGCAGTGCGATTTCAGAGGATGAGCAGTTCTTC. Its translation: CSAISEDEQFF.

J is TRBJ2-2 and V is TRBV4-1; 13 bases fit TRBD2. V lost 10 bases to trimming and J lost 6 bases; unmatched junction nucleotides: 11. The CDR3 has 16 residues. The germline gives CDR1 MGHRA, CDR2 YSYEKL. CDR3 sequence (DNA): TGCGCCACCCGGACTAGCGGGAGTTTTAGTTCCGGGGAGCTGTTTTTT. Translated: CATRTSGSFSSGELFF.

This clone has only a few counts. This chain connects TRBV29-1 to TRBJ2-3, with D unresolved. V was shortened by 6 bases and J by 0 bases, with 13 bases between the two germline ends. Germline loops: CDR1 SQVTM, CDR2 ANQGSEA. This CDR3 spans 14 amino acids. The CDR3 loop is CSVIGSTSTDTQYF. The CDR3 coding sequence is TGCAGCGTGATCGGTAGCACAAGCACAGATACGCAGTATTTT.

The chain's CDR3 is CASSATGDGANVLTF. The CDR3 nucleotides are TGCGCCAGCAGCGCTACAGGGGATGGGGCCAACGTCCTGACTTTC. The V call is TRBV5-1, the J call TRBJ2-6, with 7 bases that match TRBD1. Germline V gene sequence: CDR1 SGHRS, CDR2 YFSETQ. The junction had 4 bases not matched to a gene; V was cut back by 4 bases and J by 3 bases. This CDR3 has 15 residues.

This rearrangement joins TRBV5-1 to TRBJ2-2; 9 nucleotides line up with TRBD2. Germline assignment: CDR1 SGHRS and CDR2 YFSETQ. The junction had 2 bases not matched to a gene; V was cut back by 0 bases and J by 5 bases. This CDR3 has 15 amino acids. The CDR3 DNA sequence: TGCGCCAGCAGCTTGGTTGCGGGAGGGACCGGGGAGCTGTTTTTT. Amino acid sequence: CASSLVAGGTGELFF.

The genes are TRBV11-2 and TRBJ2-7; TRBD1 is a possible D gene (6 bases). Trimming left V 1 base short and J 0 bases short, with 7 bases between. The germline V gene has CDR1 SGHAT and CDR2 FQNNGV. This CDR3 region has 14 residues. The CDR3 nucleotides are TGTGCCAGCAGCTTAGGAGGGGGCTCCTACGAGCAGTACGTC. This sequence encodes CASSLGGGSYEQYV.

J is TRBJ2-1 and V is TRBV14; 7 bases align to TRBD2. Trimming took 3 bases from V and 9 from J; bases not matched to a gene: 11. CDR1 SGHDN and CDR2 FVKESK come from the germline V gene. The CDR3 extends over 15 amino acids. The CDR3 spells CASSQVGAPGGEQFF. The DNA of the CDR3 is TGTGCCAGCAGCCAGGTCGGGGCTCCGGGGGGTGAGCAGTTCTTC.

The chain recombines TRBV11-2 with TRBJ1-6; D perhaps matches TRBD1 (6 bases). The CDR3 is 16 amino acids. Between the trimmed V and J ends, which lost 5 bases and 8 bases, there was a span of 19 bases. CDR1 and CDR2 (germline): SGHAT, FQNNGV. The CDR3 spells CASSKQTGFGYSPLHF. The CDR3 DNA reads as TGTGCCAGCAGCAAACAAACAGGGTTCGGGTATTCACCCCTCCACTTT.